These 20 T cell receptor beta chains came from one sample sequenced in a study of shared clonotypes between healthy human individuals (dated by TCRdb to between 2020 and 2021). Libraries were made using the immunoSEQ multiplex PCR assay. What TCRdb holds here is the immuneACCESS table cut down to in-frame rearrangements. Part of the clones is not present; checked against another copy, under half of the missing clones reflect an unresolved V gene, and the others are unexplained. Here the sample has about 2.1 million clones; about 93% occur a single time. The top ten clonotypes cover about 1.8% of the sample. CD8 naive samples were CD45RO-negative cells positively selected for CCR7, giving a CD45RA+CCR7+ population that excluded TemRA cells. The source material was naive CD8+ T cells from PBMCs. The cell subset or site tag for this specimen amounts to: CD45RA+CCR7+. The receptors here all came from a man aged 18 to 29 in good health. Some clones in this sample may be carry-over from other donors' samples.

The rearrangement joins TRBV19 to TRBJ2-7; possible D gene TRBD1, 6 bases. The V and J ends lost 3 bases and 5 bases respectively, with 17 bases between them. The CDR3 spans 15 residues. Germline assignment: CDR1 LNHDA and CDR2 SQIVND (reference sequence). The CDR3 DNA sequence: TGTGCCAGTAGTATGGGGGCAGGAGAAACCCACGAGCAGTACTTC. Its translation: CASSMGAGETHEQYF.

In the case of this clone: At the DNA level, this CDR3 is encoded by other sequences in the same sample as well. The rearrangement links TRBV28 to TRBJ2-2; weak D call: TRBD1 (6 bases). Trimming removed 2 bases from V and 4 bases from J, with 8 bases in between. Germline V gives CDR1 MDHEN, CDR2 SYDVKM. The CDR3 consists of 14 residues. The CDR3 DNA reads as TGTGCCAGCAGTTTAACAGGGTCCACCGGGGAGCTGTTTTTT. Translation: CASSLTGSTGELFF.

DNA for the CDR3: TGCGCCAGCGGGGACAGGGGCTCTATCGGGGAGCTGTTTTTT. This sequence encodes CASGDRGSIGELFF. The rearrangement links TRBV5-1 to TRBJ2-2; 10 nucleotides agree with TRBD1. The V gene end was trimmed by 7 bases and the J gene end by 7 bases; junction bases not matched to a gene: 7. Germline CDR1 reads SGHRS; CDR2 reads YFSETQ. The CDR3 loop spans 14 amino acids.

The rearrangement links TRBV29-1 to TRBJ2-2; D not certain. Deletions cut 4 bases from V and 0 bases from J, with 9 bases between. The CDR3 runs to 14 residues. Per germline, CDR1 SQVTM and CDR2 ANQGSEA. The chain's CDR3 is CSVAKATNTGELFF. The DNA of the CDR3 is TGCAGCGTTGCGAAGGCAACGAACACCGGGGAGCTGTTTTTT.

The V call is TRBV19, the J call TRBJ2-1; 10 bases match TRBD1. Germline assignment: CDR1 LNHDA and CDR2 SQIVND (reference sequence). The CDR3 is 16 amino acids. Trimming took 5 bases from V and 8 from J; bases not matched to a gene: 12. The DNA of the CDR3 is TGTGCCAGTAGTGTCGACAGGGGGCATCCGATCGATGAGCAGTTCTTC. Its protein is CASSVDRGHPIDEQFF.

The chain joins TRBV6-5 to TRBJ2-1; D is perhaps TRBD2 (6 bases). Trimming left V 2 bases short and J 7 bases short, with 9 bases between. The CDR3 length is 13 residues. Germline values: CDR1 MNHEY, CDR2 SVGAGI. The DNA for the CDR3 is TGTGCCAGCAGTTACGACGGGGGAAATGAGCAGTTCTTC. As protein: CASSYDGGNEQFF.

With regard to this clone: The same CDR3 is also encoded by other DNA sequences in this sample. The chain recombines TRBV27 with TRBJ1-5; D gene unclear. The CDR3 is 14 residues long. The germline V and J ends were trimmed by 5 bases and 0 bases, with 8 bases remaining between them. Germline assignment: CDR1 MNHEY and CDR2 SMNVEV (reference sequence). CDR3 amino acids: CASSLRYSNQPQHF. The CDR3 DNA sequence: TGTGCCAGCAGTCTCAGGTATAGCAATCAGCCCCAGCATTTT.

V gene TRBV5-1 combines with J gene TRBJ1-1, with 7 bases fitting TRBD1. Germline V lookup: CDR1 SGHRS, CDR2 YFSETQ. V was clipped by 9 bases and J by 1 base; unmatched bases: 15. The CDR3 runs to 16 residues. CDR3 nucleotides: TGCGCCACCGCGAAATACAGACAGGGACAGAACACTGAAGCTTTCTTT. Translation: CATAKYRQGQNTEAFF.

This clone was recorded once. This chain uses TRBV9 with TRBJ2-7; the D gene is possibly TRBD2 (5 bases). CDR1 SGDLS and CDR2 YYNGEE come from the germline V gene. The V end lost 2 bases, the J end lost 4 bases, and 13 bases lay between the germline ends. This CDR3 comprises 14 residues. CDR3 amino acids: CASSVGWEKYEQYF. The CDR3 DNA sequence: TGTGCCAGCAGCGTTGGGTGGGAGAAGTACGAGCAGTACTTC.

This chain connects TRBV19 to TRBJ1-5; D perhaps matches TRBD1 (5 bases). Trimming left V 3 bases short and J 3 bases short, with 12 bases between. This CDR3 region has 15 residues. Germline V gene sequence: CDR1 LNHDA, CDR2 SQIVND (reference sequence). The CDR3 DNA is TGTGCCAGTAGTATTTCCAGGGTCCTCAATCAGCCCCAGCATTTT. Protein sequence: CASSISRVLNQPQHF.

V and J are TRBV4-1 and TRBJ2-7; perhaps TRBD2 as D (5 bases). Germline lookup yields CDR1 MGHRA and CDR2 YSYEKL. CDR3 length equals 15 residues. The germline V and J ends were trimmed by 4 bases and 6 bases, with 19 bases remaining between them. Written as DNA, the CDR3 is TGCGCCAGCAGCCCCGGGATTTCGGCCCTCCTCGAGCAGTACTTC. Translation: CASSPGISALLEQYF.

V gene TRBV9 combines with J gene TRBJ1-3; D unresolved. Germline CDR1 and CDR2: SGDLS and YYNGEE. CDR3 length: 15 residues. The V gene lost 4 bases and the J gene lost 7 bases, with 18 bases spanning the gap. CDR3 sequence (DNA): TGTGCCAGCAGCCAAACCTCCCCCCTCGGTAACACCATATATTTT. The encoded protein is CASSQTSPLGNTIYF.

The gene calls are TRBV10-2 and TRBJ1-1; 7 bases are shared with TRBD1. The trim removed 2 bases at V and 1 base at J, leaving 4 bases unmatched. In germline, CDR1 is WSHSY, CDR2 SAAADI. The CDR3 contains 15 residues. As DNA, the CDR3 is TGCGCCAGCAGTGAGAGTCGGACAGGGAACACTGAAGCTTTCTTT. This encodes CASSESRTGNTEAFF.

The rearrangement links TRBV30 to TRBJ2-5; 8 positions match TRBD2. The CDR3 contains 16 residues. The V gene's germline CDR1 is GTSNPN and CDR2 SVGIG (reference sequence). J was trimmed by 5 bases and V by 3 bases; bases with no gene match: 14. In DNA, the CDR3 is TGTGCCTGGAGCCCCGGGAGGGCCTTAGGGTGGGAGACCCAGTACTTC. As protein: CAWSPGRALGWETQYF.

This clone occurred once. The gene calls are TRBV6-5 and TRBJ1-6; no clear D. Germline-derived CDR1 and CDR2 are MNHEY and SVGAGI. The CDR3 is 14 residues long. V was clipped by 2 bases and J by 4 bases, with 6 bases between them. CDR3 coding DNA: TGTGCCAGCAGTTACCGGGGATATAATTCACCCCTCCACTTT. This codes for CASSYRGYNSPLHF.

Points on this clone: Other DNA sequences of this sample code for an identical CDR3. For the CDR3, the DNA is TGTGCCAGCAGCCCCCTAGGGAGCTCCTACGAGCAGTACTTC. Its translation: CASSPLGSSYEQYF. This chain uses TRBV7-8 with TRBJ2-7, with a weak D call TRBD2 (5 bases). The CDR3 has 14 residues. V lost 5 bases and J lost 0, with 11 bases in between. Germline V gene sequence: CDR1 SGHVS, CDR2 FQNEAQ.

To note about this clone: One junction end disagrees with the germline gene, perhaps due to a read error. The chain carries TRBV7-9 and TRBJ2-1, with TRBD2 matching over 7 bases. CDR1 and CDR2 (germline): SEHNR, FQNEAQ (reference sequence). The CDR3 is 14 residues long. CDR3 nucleotide sequence: TGTGCCAGCAGCTCTCGACTAAAAGGACTAGGAAAGGTCTTC. Translating it yields CASSSRLKGLGKVF.

The chain joins TRBV27 to TRBJ1-4, with TRBD1 identical over 7 bases. J was trimmed by 8 bases and V by 2 bases; bases with no gene match: 14. Germline V gene sequence: CDR1 MNHEY, CDR2 SMNVEV (reference sequence). This CDR3 is 17 amino acids long. The CDR3 reads CASSLTGEWLGGEKLFF. The CDR3 DNA sequence: TGTGCCAGCAGTTTAACAGGGGAGTGGTTAGGGGGAGAAAAACTGTTTTTT.

This clone was counted once. This same CDR3 is encoded by further DNA sequences in the sample. The chain combines TRBV7-2 with TRBJ2-7, with TRBD1 identical over 9 bases. Germline CDR1 and CDR2: SGHTA and FQGNSA. With V trimmed by 4 bases and J by 2 bases, 3 bases remained unmatched. The CDR3 is 14 amino acids. This CDR3 reads CASSSRTGAYEQYF. The DNA of the CDR3 is TGTGCCAGCAGCTCTAGGACAGGGGCCTACGAGCAGTACTTC.

The CDR3 reads CASSSNDGSNYGYTF. The CDR3 nucleotides read TGTGCCAGCAGCTCGAACGACGGTTCTAACTATGGCTACACCTTC. The genes are TRBV5-4 and TRBJ1-2, with D hard to call. Trimming left V 3 bases short and J 0 bases short, with 12 bases between. The CDR3 contains 15 residues. CDR1 and CDR2 (germline): SGHNT, YYREEE (reference sequence). The full variable domain, in which reference TRBV5-4 and TRBJ1-2 provide the parts outside the CDR3, is ETGVTQSPTHLIKTRGQQVTLRCSSQSGHNTVSWYQQALGQGPQFIFQYYREEENGRGNFPPRFSGLQFPNYSSELNVNALELDDSALYLCASSSNDGSNYGYTFGSGTRLTVV.